Presented here are 32 T cell receptor beta chains from one specimen sequenced in a study of T cells in tuberculosis. Measured with immunoSEQ multiplex PCR; TCRdb has only the in-frame clones, and not every one. The table shows approximately 22,000 clones, with around 82% occurring only once. Time point in this sample: new active TB diagnosis, blood taken before or within 7 days of starting treatment. Material: PBMCs, obtained at tuberculosis diagnosis. These receptors were taken from an adult with tuberculosis.

Remarks on this clone: The sample contains more than one DNA sequence encoding this CDR3. V is TRBV30 and J is TRBJ2-3; TRBD2 matches 11 bases. Trimming removed 0 bases from V and 12 bases from J; junction bases left unmatched: 8. Germline V CDR1 and CDR2: GTSNPN, SVGIG (reference sequence). This CDR3 region has 14 residues. The CDR3 protein is CAWSVVASGGPQYF. The CDR3 coding sequence is TGTGCCTGGAGTGTAGTGGCTAGCGGGGGGCCACAGTATTTT.

The CDR3 reads CASSLRPGGYTF. CDR3 nucleotides: TGTGCCAGCAGCTTAAGGCCAGGTGGCTACACCTTC. J is TRBJ1-2 and V is TRBV5-4; D not resolved. Germline lookup yields CDR1 SGHNT and CDR2 YYREEE (reference sequence). The CDR3 is 12 amino acids. V gave up 2 bases and J gave up 7 bases, with 9 bases separating them.

The chain is built from TRBV2 and TRBJ2-7; TRBD1 matches at 7 bases. The CDR3 loop spans 12 amino acids. The J segment lost 6 bases and the V segment lost 5 bases, leaving 4 bases of the junction unmatched. Germline V gene data show CDR1 as SNHLY and CDR2 as FYNNEI. This chain's CDR3 is CASSFTGAEQYF. The CDR3 coding sequence is TGTGCCAGCAGTTTTACAGGGGCCGAGCAGTACTTC.

The sample holds a few counts of this clone. The CDR3 spells CSVGGQGASGRGEQYF. DNA for the CDR3: TGCAGCGTTGGGGGGCAGGGGGCTAGCGGGAGAGGCGAGCAGTACTTC. The V gene is TRBV29-1, the J gene TRBJ2-7; 10 positions agree with TRBD2. V was pared by 4 bases and J by 6 bases, with 15 bases of the junction left unmatched. Germline V CDR1 and CDR2: SQVTM, ANQGSEA. The CDR3 is made up of 16 amino acids.

The chain recombines TRBV6-6 with TRBJ1-2; D perhaps matches TRBD1 (5 bases). Germline lookup yields CDR1 MNHNY and CDR2 SVGAGI (reference sequence). V was cut by 7 bases and J by 3 bases, with 12 bases left in between. The CDR3 length is 13 residues. The CDR3 loop is CASNHPRDYGYTF. CDR3 nucleotides: TGTGCCAGCAACCACCCCAGGGACTATGGCTACACCTTC.

The chain joins TRBV9 to TRBJ2-2, with TRBD1 identical over 8 bases. CDR1 is SGDLS, CDR2 YYNGEE, per germline. The junction had 11 bases not matched to a gene; V was cut back by 5 bases and J by 2 bases. The CDR3 runs to 17 residues. The DNA for the CDR3 is TGTGCCAGCAGTATCTCCTCCGGACAGGGAAACACCGGGGAGCTGTTTTTT. Translated: CASSISSGQGNTGELFF.

The chain has TRBV2 and TRBJ2-5, with 8 bases fitting TRBD1. V lost 2 bases, J lost 2 bases, and 1 base stayed unmatched. Looked up from germline, CDR1 is SNHLY and CDR2 is FYNNEI. The CDR3 is made up of 14 amino acids. The CDR3, as DNA: TGTGCCAGCAGTGAAAGACAGGGGCAAGAGACCCAGTACTTC. It translates to CASSERQGQETQYF.

The V gene is TRBV7-2, the J gene TRBJ2-7; 13 bases are a match to TRBD2. V gave up 3 bases and J gave up 1 base; unmatched junction bases: 3. The germline V gene has CDR1 SGHTA and CDR2 FQGNSA. The CDR3 contains 16 residues. Here the CDR3 DNA reads TGTGCCAGCAGCTTTAGGACTAGCGGGAGTTCCTACGAGCAGTACTTC. This gives the protein CASSFRTSGSSYEQYF.

By its share, this clone is medium-sized. The J gene is TRBJ1-1, the V gene TRBV10-1; a possible D gene is TRBD1 (5 bases). Germline V lookup: CDR1 WNHNN, CDR2 SYGVQD (reference sequence). The CDR3 contains 13 residues. The ends were cut back, 10 bases at V and 3 bases at J, with 15 bases in the middle. This CDR3 reads CATKGDSHTEAFF. CDR3 nucleotides: TGCGCCACCAAAGGGGACTCCCACACTGAAGCTTTCTTT.

This clone was seen just once. This chain links TRBV6-1 with TRBJ2-1; 11 bases agree with TRBD1. The V and J ends lost 3 bases and 7 bases, in that order; junction bases with no gene match: 11. This CDR3 region has 17 residues. Germline V CDR1 and CDR2: MNHNS, SASEGT. Here the CDR3 reads CASSDLTGTGGVNEQFF. CDR3 coding DNA: TGTGCCAGCAGTGACTTGACCGGGACAGGGGGAGTTAATGAGCAGTTCTTC.

This chain uses TRBV27 with TRBJ1-1; 10 bases line up with TRBD1. J lost 4 bases, V lost 5 bases, and 7 bases had no gene match. CDR1 is MNHEY, CDR2 SMNVEV, per germline (reference sequence). The CDR3 runs to 15 residues. CDR3 protein: CASSPGTGVGTEAFF. The DNA of the CDR3 is TGTGCCAGCAGTCCAGGGACAGGGGTAGGCACTGAAGCTTTCTTT.

The genes are TRBV7-2 and TRBJ2-7, with a weak D call TRBD2 (6 bases). V was clipped by 4 bases and J by 2 bases, with 12 bases between them. CDR1 is SGHTA, CDR2 FQGNSA, per germline. This CDR3 contains 14 residues. CDR3 sequence (DNA): TGTGCCAGCAGCTCGGGACTCGTCCCCTACGAGCAGTACTTC. Translating it yields CASSSGLVPYEQYF.

The V gene is TRBV6-4, the J gene TRBJ2-3; 10 bases line up with TRBD2. The V gene's germline CDR1 is MRHNA and CDR2 SNTAGT. CDR3 size: 14 residues. V trimming: 2 bases; J trimming: 4 bases; junction bases outside the gene matches: 0. This CDR3 is CASSDTSGADTQYF. The CDR3 DNA sequence: TGTGCCAGCAGTGACACTAGCGGGGCAGATACGCAGTATTTT.

The J gene is TRBJ2-1, the V gene TRBV5-1; D perhaps matches TRBD2 (6 bases). Germline CDR1 reads SGHRS; CDR2 reads YFSETQ. This CDR3 region has 13 residues. V was clipped by 4 bases and J by 8 bases, with 13 bases between them. CDR3 loop: CASSPTSFDEQFF. CDR3 coding DNA: TGCGCCAGCAGCCCGACTAGTTTCGATGAGCAGTTCTTC. Together with reference TRBV5-1 and TRBJ2-1, the CDR3 gives the full variable domain: KAGVTQTPRYLIKTRGQQVTLSCSPISGHRSVSWYQQTPGQGLQFLFEYFSETQRNKGNFPGRFSGRQFSNSRSEMNVSTLELGDSALYLCASSPTSFDEQFFGPGTRLTVL.

J is TRBJ2-1 and V is TRBV5-4, with 10 positions matching TRBD2. CDR1 and CDR2 from the germline V gene are SGHNT and YYREEE (reference sequence). The V segment lost 1 base and the J segment 6 bases; nucleotides outside the gene matches: 7. This CDR3 has 16 residues. The CDR3: CASSLIGKREGNEQFF. The DNA of the CDR3 is TGTGCCAGCAGCTTGATTGGGAAGCGGGAGGGCAATGAGCAGTTCTTC.

CDR3 nucleotide sequence: TGCGCCAGCAGCCAAGATTTCAGGACAGACCTCTATGGCTACACCTTC. The encoded protein is CASSQDFRTDLYGYTF. The chain recombines TRBV4-3 with TRBJ1-2, with D possibly matching TRBD1 (6 bases). Looked up from germline, CDR1 is LGHNA and CDR2 is YSLEER. V was shortened by 0 bases and J by 4 bases, with 15 bases between the two germline ends. This CDR3 spans 16 amino acids.

This CDR3 reads CASRPPSRDRGSSYEQYF. CDR3 DNA: TGTGCCAGCAGACCCCCCTCCCGGGACAGGGGTTCCTCCTACGAGCAGTACTTC. This rearrangement joins TRBV2 to TRBJ2-7; 10 bases are a match to TRBD1. The CDR3 extends over 18 amino acids. J was trimmed by 0 bases and V by 6 bases; bases with no gene match: 14. Looked up from germline, CDR1 is SNHLY and CDR2 is FYNNEI.

The chain joins TRBV5-8 to TRBJ2-7; 10 bases fit TRBD1. Losses at the gene ends were 3 bases for V and 4 bases for J; bases not matched to a gene: 16. Germline V gene data show CDR1 as SGHTS and CDR2 as YDEGEE. The CDR3 is 18 amino acids. Here the CDR3 reads CASSSTGTGVLVGYEQYF. CDR3 nucleotides: TGTGCCAGCAGCTCGACCGGGACAGGGGTTCTCGTGGGGTACGAGCAGTACTTC.

V usage is TRBV5-1 and J usage is TRBJ1-5, with TRBD1 identical over 8 bases. Germline CDR1 reads SGHRS; CDR2 reads YFSETQ. The V and J ends lost 3 bases and 2 bases, in that order; junction bases with no gene match: 4. The CDR3 sequence is 15 residues long. The CDR3 protein is CASSWGTGGNQPQHF. The DNA for the CDR3 is TGCGCCAGCAGCTGGGGGACAGGCGGCAATCAGCCCCAGCATTTT. Using reference TRBV5-1 and TRBJ1-5 for the parts outside the CDR3, the full variable domain is KAGVTQTPRYLIKTRGQQVTLSCSPISGHRSVSWYQQTPGQGLQFLFEYFSETQRNKGNFPGRFSGRQFSNSRSEMNVSTLELGDSALYLCASSWGTGGNQPQHFGDGTRLSIL.

This rearrangement joins TRBV30 to TRBJ2-7, with D possibly matching TRBD2 (6 bases). V was cut by 0 bases and J by 4 bases, with 16 bases left in between. This CDR3 comprises 15 residues. Germline V gives CDR1 GTSNPN, CDR2 SVGIG (reference sequence). CDR3 sequence (DNA): TGTGCCTGGAGTGTACGCGGGACGGGGAGTTACGAGCAGTACTTC. This translates into CAWSVRGTGSYEQYF.

The chain has TRBV2 and TRBJ1-1; possibly TRBD1 for D (5 bases). Trimming pared 6 bases from V and 3 bases from J, leaving 14 bases between. The germline V gene has CDR1 SNHLY and CDR2 FYNNEI. This CDR3 spans 14 amino acids. The CDR3 region is CASSAIGEDTEAFF. The CDR3 DNA reads TGTGCCAGCAGCGCGATAGGGGAGGACACTGAAGCTTTCTTT.

The genes are TRBV5-1 and TRBJ2-7; unclear D gene. Germline V gene sequence: CDR1 SGHRS, CDR2 YFSETQ. Trimming removed 0 bases at V and 7 bases at J, with 14 bases between. This CDR3 comprises 14 residues. The CDR3 region has the DNA TGCGCCAGCAGCTTGGAAGCCGGTTATAGAGAGCAGTACTTC. As protein: CASSLEAGYREQYF.

The CDR3 nucleotides are TGCGCCAGCAGTGAGTCCCTCCCTAGCGGGAGTGGCGGGGAGCTGTTTTTT. This encodes CASSESLPSGSGGELFF. The rearrangement joins TRBV10-1 to TRBJ2-2, with 10 nucleotides matching TRBD2. CDR1 and CDR2 from the germline V gene are WNHNN and SYGVQD (reference sequence). The ends lost 0 bases at V and 7 bases at J; junction bases unmatched: 8. The CDR3 spans 17 residues.

In this sample, this clone turned up once. The V and J genes are TRBV27 and TRBJ2-3, with D perhaps matching TRBD1 (5 bases). This CDR3 comprises 12 residues. V lost 7 bases, J lost 5 bases, and 10 bases lay in between. Looked up from germline, CDR1 is MNHEY and CDR2 is SMNVEV (reference sequence). The CDR3 spells CASKTVGDTQYF. CDR3 DNA sequence: TGTGCCAGCAAGACAGTCGGAGATACGCAGTATTTT.

This clone was observed once. V usage is TRBV7-6 and J usage is TRBJ2-3, with unresolved D. The germline V gene has CDR1 SGHVS and CDR2 FNYEAQ. V was trimmed by 0 bases and J by 6 bases, leaving 16 bases between them. The CDR3 is 16 residues long. This chain's CDR3 is CASSLAFPSGVDTQYF. The CDR3 DNA sequence: TGTGCCAGCAGCTTAGCGTTCCCCTCAGGTGTGGATACGCAGTATTTT.

The genes are TRBV30 and TRBJ2-7, with TRBD1 matching 9 bases. V shed 7 bases and J 2 bases; nucleotides not matched to a gene: 9. CDR1 GTSNPN and CDR2 SVGIG come from the germline V gene (reference sequence). This CDR3 comprises 14 residues. DNA for the CDR3: TGTGCCTCTAAAACGGGACAGGGCGCCTACGAGCAGTACTTC. Protein sequence: CASKTGQGAYEQYF.

This chain joins TRBV28 and TRBJ2-3; D might be TRBD1 (5 bases). There are 12 residues in the CDR3. Trimming removed 7 bases from V and 6 bases from J, with 11 bases in between. Germline V gene sequence: CDR1 MDHEN, CDR2 SYDVKM. The CDR3 DNA follows: TGTGCCAGCACGACAGAAGAGGATACGCAGTATTTT. This translates into CASTTEEDTQYF.

This chain uses TRBV9 with TRBJ1-3, with 9 nucleotides matching TRBD1. This CDR3 region has 18 residues. The trim removed 0 bases at V and 0 bases at J, leaving 7 bases unmatched. Germline CDR1 SGDLS, CDR2 YYNGEE. CDR3 sequence reads: CASSVGGDRAYSGNTIYF. In nucleotides, the CDR3 is TGTGCCAGCAGCGTAGGAGGGGACAGGGCATACTCTGGAAACACCATATATTTT.

This chain joins TRBV14 and TRBJ1-4; TRBD1 matches 8 bases. Germline V lookup: CDR1 SGHDN, CDR2 FVKESK. The length of the CDR3 is 15 residues. J gave up 7 bases and V 1 base, and 5 bases lay outside the gene matches. The CDR3 reads CASSQGTGWGEKLFF. In DNA, the CDR3 is TGTGCCAGCAGCCAAGGGACAGGGTGGGGTGAAAAACTGTTTTTT.

The chain combines TRBV2 with TRBJ2-1; 8 bases fit TRBD1. The ends lost 2 bases at V and 6 bases at J; junction bases unmatched: 6. The germline CDR1 and CDR2 sequences are SNHLY and FYNNEI. The CDR3 loop spans 15 amino acids. The DNA for the CDR3 is TGTGCCAGCAGTGAAAGGCAGGGGGCAGGCAATGAGCAGTTCTTC. Encoded protein: CASSERQGAGNEQFF.

This sequence joins TRBV30 and TRBJ1-5, with TRBD1 matching 7 bases. Losses at the gene ends were 2 bases for V and 2 bases for J; bases not matched to a gene: 12. The CDR3 is 17 residues long. Germline values: CDR1 GTSNPN, CDR2 SVGIG (reference sequence). The chain's CDR3 is CAWSQSSGTAGNQPQHF. The CDR3 bases are TGTGCCTGGAGTCAATCGTCAGGGACAGCGGGCAATCAGCCCCAGCATTTT.

In its sample, this clone was seen a few times. V is TRBV10-3 and J is TRBJ1-1; perhaps TRBD1 as D (6 bases). The CDR3 is 16 amino acids. Trimming pared 4 bases from V and 1 base from J, leaving 16 bases between. CDR1 and CDR2 from the germline V gene are ENHRY and SYGVKD. The chain's CDR3 is CAISASGGRENTEAFF. The CDR3, as DNA: TGTGCCATCAGTGCCAGCGGGGGGCGGGAGAACACTGAAGCTTTCTTT.